The 20 T cell receptor beta chains presented below share a single source sample, sequenced in a study of CD8+ T cells in alopecia areata. RNA, once extracted, was reverse transcribed into cDNA for use as the sequencing template. The table came from immunoSEQ multiplex PCR; TCRdb's copy has only in-frame clones and leaves some out. The sample lists hundreds of thousands of clones, roughly 57% occurring once. The sample was CD4+ T cells sorted from blood, taken at week 0. The source is a human donor with alopecia areata.

V is TRBV13 and J is TRBJ2-1, with D perhaps given as TRBD1 or TRBD2 (5 bases each). CDR3 length: 16 amino acids. With 4 bases removed from V and 3 bases from J, the gap between germline ends came to 16 bases. CDR1 PRHDT and CDR2 FYEKMQ come from the germline V gene (reference sequence). The CDR3 DNA sequence: TGTGCCAGCAGCTCATGGGACCACAATTACTACAATGAGCAGTTCTTC. Its translation: CASSSWDHNYYNEQFF.

This chain connects TRBV18 to TRBJ2-7; D is perhaps TRBD1 (5 bases). The CDR3 contains 14 residues. Between the trimmed V and J ends, which lost 3 bases and 0 bases, there was a span of 9 bases. Germline V lookup: CDR1 KGHSH, CDR2 LQKENI. CDR3 region: CASSPTRGSYEQYF. CDR3 sequence (DNA): TGTGCCAGCTCACCGACAAGGGGCTCCTACGAGCAGTACTTC.

This clone is a singleton in its sample. The rearrangement joins TRBV5-6 to TRBJ2-7; the D gene is possibly TRBD2 (6 bases). Trimming took 5 bases from V and 5 from J, leaving 14 bases between them. CDR1 and CDR2 from the germline V gene are SGHDT and YYEEEE. This CDR3 has 13 residues. The CDR3 nucleotides read TGTGCCAGCAGTTTACAGGAGGGGCACGAGCAGTACTTC. Protein: CASSLQEGHEQYF.

The V gene is TRBV29-1, the J gene TRBJ2-5, with 9 bases identical to TRBD1. The CDR3 sequence is 15 residues long. The V gene end was trimmed by 7 bases and the J gene end by 1 base; junction bases not matched to a gene: 10. CDR1 and CDR2 (germline): SQVTM, ANQGSEA. The CDR3: CSAIPGTGRQETQYF. The CDR3 nucleotides are TGCAGCGCTATACCCGGGACAGGGCGCCAAGAGACCCAGTACTTC.

This clone was found a few times. The rearrangement joins TRBV30 to TRBJ2-7, with 9 positions matching TRBD1. Germline loops: CDR1 GTSNPN, CDR2 SVGIG (reference sequence). This CDR3 has 14 amino acids. The ends lost 6 bases at V and 6 bases at J; junction bases unmatched: 12. DNA of the CDR3: TGTGCCTGTTATCGACCGGGACAGGGTCTCGAGCAGTACTTC. Protein product: CACYRPGQGLEQYF.

V is TRBV30 and J is TRBJ2-4, with a possible D match to TRBD2 (6 bases). The CDR3 is 13 residues long. V shed 3 bases and J shed 7 bases, with 13 bases lying between them. The germline V gene encodes CDR1 GTSNPN and CDR2 SVGIG (reference sequence). The CDR3 sequence: CAWSRGASNIQYF. CDR3 DNA: TGTGCCTGGAGCCGCGGGGCGTCGAACATTCAGTACTTC.

In this sample, this clone turned up a few times. V is TRBV25-1 and J is TRBJ2-7; 9 bases map to TRBD1. The CDR3 spans 14 residues. The trim removed 5 bases at V and 1 base at J, leaving 3 bases unmatched. Germline CDR1 reads MGHDK; CDR2 reads SYGVNS. CDR3 loop: CASSIQGASYEQYF. Here the CDR3 DNA reads TGTGCCAGCAGTATACAGGGGGCTTCCTACGAGCAGTACTTC.

The V gene is TRBV2, the J gene TRBJ1-2, with TRBD1 as a possible D gene (6 bases). The ends were cut back, 7 bases at V and 8 bases at J, with 20 bases in the middle. In germline, CDR1 is SNHLY, CDR2 FYNNEI. The length of the CDR3 is 14 residues. Here the CDR3 DNA reads TGTGCCAGCACCTCGGAGGTGGGACAACGAGGCTACACCTTC. It translates to CASTSEVGQRGYTF.

The chain uses TRBV9 and TRBJ2-1; 8 bases fit TRBD2. Trimming cost V 5 bases and J 0 bases; bases outside gene matches: 4. Germline V gene sequence: CDR1 SGDLS, CDR2 YYNGEE. The CDR3 consists of 15 residues. The CDR3 loop reads CASSLAGRSYNEQFF. In DNA, the CDR3 is TGTGCCAGCAGTCTAGCGGGCCGCTCCTACAATGAGCAGTTCTTC.

This clone was seen just once. This chain links TRBV4-1 with TRBJ2-7; 14 bases agree with TRBD2. Germline V gene sequence: CDR1 MGHRA, CDR2 YSYEKL. The CDR3 sequence is 15 residues long. Trimming took 4 bases from V and 6 from J; bases not matched to a gene: 5. The chain's CDR3 is CASSPTGLAGVEQYF. The CDR3 bases are TGCGCCAGCAGCCCGACGGGACTAGCGGGAGTCGAGCAGTACTTC.

The rearrangement uses TRBV6-6 and TRBJ1-2, with D unresolved. CDR1 MNHNY and CDR2 SVGAGI come from the germline V gene (reference sequence). V dropped 7 bases and J dropped 4 bases, with 16 bases sitting between them. The CDR3 extends over 14 amino acids. CDR3 region: CASTYTREVYGYTF. The CDR3 DNA is TGTGCCAGCACCTACACGCGGGAGGTCTATGGCTACACCTTC.

The chain uses TRBV6-5 and TRBJ1-1; D is unclear. The CDR3 extends over 14 amino acids. V was cut by 5 bases and J by 1 base, with 11 bases left in between. Germline CDR1 and CDR2: MNHEY and SVGAGI. Here the CDR3 DNA reads TGTGCCAGCAGTCACGGAGGACCGAACACTGAAGCTTTCTTT. This encodes CASSHGGPNTEAFF.

The V and J genes are TRBV27 and TRBJ1-1, with D maybe TRBD1 (5 bases). Germline loops: CDR1 MNHEY, CDR2 SMNVEV (reference sequence). The CDR3 is 14 residues long. Trimming pared 5 bases from V and 5 bases from J, leaving 15 bases between. CDR3 loop: CASSLEGKWTEAFF. As DNA, the CDR3 is TGTGCCAGCAGTCTGGAGGGGAAGTGGACTGAAGCTTTCTTT.

Regarding this clone: Other nucleotide sequences in the sample specify the same CDR3. V and J are TRBV6-5 and TRBJ1-2; 9 bases line up with TRBD1. The CDR3 extends over 15 amino acids. With 2 bases clipped from V and 4 bases from J, the junction kept 5 bases outside the gene matches. Germline lookup yields CDR1 MNHEY and CDR2 SVGAGI. The CDR3 reads CASSYRGQGSYGYTF. The CDR3 DNA reads as TGTGCCAGCAGTTACAGGGGACAGGGATCCTATGGCTACACCTTC.

The gene calls are TRBV19 and TRBJ1-5; 9 nucleotides line up with TRBD1. The CDR3 contains 16 residues. V shed 6 bases, J shed 5 bases, and the junction held 11 bases outside the gene matches. Germline loops: CDR1 LNHDA, CDR2 SQIVND (reference sequence). CDR3 nucleotides: TGTGCCAGTAGACAGGGCGGGGACAGGGTGGATCAGCCCCAGCATTTT. It is translated as CASRQGGDRVDQPQHF.

The rearrangement joins TRBV10-3 to TRBJ2-7; 8 positions agree with TRBD1. V trimming: 7 bases; J trimming: 3 bases; junction bases outside the gene matches: 2. Germline V gene lookup returns CDR1 ENHRY and CDR2 SYGVKD. The CDR3 runs 12 residues. This CDR3 is CAIKGQGYEQYF. CDR3 DNA: TGTGCCATCAAAGGACAGGGCTACGAGCAGTACTTC.

The chain joins TRBV6-1 to TRBJ2-1; the D is unclear. The germline CDR1 and CDR2 sequences are MNHNS and SASEGT. This CDR3 has 11 residues. V was trimmed by 6 bases and J by 10 bases, leaving 10 bases between them. The DNA for the CDR3 is TGTGCCAGCAGAACCACTGTGGAGCAGTTCTTC. Its protein is CASRTTVEQFF.

The chain carries TRBV29-1 and TRBJ2-3; 9 nucleotides match TRBD1. The V and J ends lost 7 bases and 2 bases, in that order; junction bases with no gene match: 10. Germline CDR1 is SQVTM and CDR2 is ANQGSEA. The CDR3 has 15 residues. The CDR3 protein is CSGGGQGISTDTQYF. CDR3 nucleotide sequence: TGCAGCGGCGGAGGACAGGGGATTTCCACAGATACGCAGTATTTT.

This clone was found a few times. V and J are TRBV9 and TRBJ1-2; D is uncertain. Trimming pared 6 bases from V and 4 bases from J, leaving 7 bases between. The CDR3 spans 11 residues. Germline V gene lookup returns CDR1 SGDLS and CDR2 YYNGEE. CDR3 in DNA: TGTGCCAGCACCGGATTCTATGGCTACACCTTC. It codes for CASTGFYGYTF. The full variable domain, with the rest looked up from reference TRBV9 and TRBJ1-2, is DSGVTQTPKHLITATGQRVTLRCSPRSGDLSVYWYQQSLDQGLQFLIQYYNGEERAKGNILERFSAQQFPDLHSELNLSSLELGDSALYFCASTGFYGYTFGSGTRLTVV.

The chain combines TRBV25-1 with TRBJ1-2; weak D call: TRBD1 (5 bases). The CDR3 sequence is 16 residues long. V shed 3 bases and J shed 0 bases, with 14 bases lying between them. From germline, CDR1 is MGHDK and CDR2 SYGVNS. CDR3 sequence reads: CASSDGGVWANYGYTF. Here the CDR3 DNA reads TGTGCCAGCAGTGATGGAGGGGTATGGGCTAACTATGGCTACACCTTC.